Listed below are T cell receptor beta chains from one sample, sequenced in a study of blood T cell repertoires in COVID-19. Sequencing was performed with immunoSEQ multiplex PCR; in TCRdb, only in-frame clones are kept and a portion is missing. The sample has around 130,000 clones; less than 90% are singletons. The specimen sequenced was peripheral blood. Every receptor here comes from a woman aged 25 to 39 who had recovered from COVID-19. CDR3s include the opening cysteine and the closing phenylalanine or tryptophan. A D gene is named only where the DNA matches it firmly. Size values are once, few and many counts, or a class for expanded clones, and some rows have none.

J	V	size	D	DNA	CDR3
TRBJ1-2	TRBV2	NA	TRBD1	TGTGCCAGCAGTGAAGAGGCAGGGGGTGACTATGGCTACACCTTC	CASSEEAGGDYGYTF
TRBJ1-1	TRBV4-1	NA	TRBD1	TGCGCCAGCAGCCTTTCCGGGACAGGAAGGGACACTGAAGCTTTCTTT	CASSLSGTGRDTEAFF
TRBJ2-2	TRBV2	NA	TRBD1	TGTGCCAGCAGACCGACAGGGGCGAACACCGGGGAGCTGTTTTTT	CASRPTGANTGELFF
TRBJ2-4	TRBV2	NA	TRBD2	TGTGCCAGCAGTGGGGGTAGCGGGGGCTTGAACATTCAGTACTTC	CASSGGSGGLNIQYF
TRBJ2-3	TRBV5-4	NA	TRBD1	TGTGCCAGCAGCCTAGGACAGGGCCGCACAGATACGCAGTATTTT	CASSLGQGRTDTQYF
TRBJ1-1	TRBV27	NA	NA	TGTGCCAGCAGACTCCGAGGTATTGGGGGGGGGCTCACCATGAACACTGAAGCTTTCTTT	CASRLRGIGGGLTMNTEAFF
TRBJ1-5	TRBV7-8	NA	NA	TGTGCCAGCAGCTTAGCGGGGGGTTCCAATCAGCCCCAGCATTTT	CASSLAGGSNQPQHF
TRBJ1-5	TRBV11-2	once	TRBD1	TGTGCCAGCAGCTTACAGGGGACAGGGAGTTTTGAGCCCCAGCATTTT	CASSLQGTGSFEPQHF
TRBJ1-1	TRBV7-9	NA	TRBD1	TGTGCCAGCAGCTTTCAGGGGGCAGGGTATGCTTTCTTT	CASSFQGAGYAFF
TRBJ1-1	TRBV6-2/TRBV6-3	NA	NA	TGTGCCAGCAGTTTCGATGACAGTAATTTCGAAGCTTTCTTT	CASSFDDSNFEAFF
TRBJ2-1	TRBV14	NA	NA	TGTGCCAGCAGCCCAGACCTTTTTTACAATGAGCAGTTCTTC	CASSPDLFYNEQFF
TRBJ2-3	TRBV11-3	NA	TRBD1	TGTGCCAGCAGCTCACGACAGGGGAGCACAGATACGCAGTATTTT	CASSSRQGSTDTQYF
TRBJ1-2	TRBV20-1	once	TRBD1	TGCAGTGCTAGTCGGACAGGGGATGGCTACACCTTC	CSASRTGDGYTF
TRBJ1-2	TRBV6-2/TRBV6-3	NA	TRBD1	TGTGCCAGCAGTCCCACAGCGCGGACAGGCTATGGCTACACCTTC	CASSPTARTGYGYTF
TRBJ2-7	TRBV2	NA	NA	TGTGCCAGCAGTGAACAGGGTGATACCTACGAGCAGTACTTC	CASSEQGDTYEQYF
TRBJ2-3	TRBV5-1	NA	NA	TGCGCCAGCAGCTTGTCTGATAGCGGAGATACGCAGTATTTT	CASSLSDSGDTQYF
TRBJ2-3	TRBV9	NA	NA	TGTGCCAGCAGCGTACTGGAGGGAGATACGCAGTATTTT	CASSVLEGDTQYF
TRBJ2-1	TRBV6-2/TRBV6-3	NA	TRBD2	TGTGCCAGCAGTTACGAGGGACTAGCGATAAGTGAGCAGTTCTTC	CASSYEGLAISEQFF
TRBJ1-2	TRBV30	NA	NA	TGTGCCTGGAGTTTCTCATCCTCGGCGGCAGCTTATGGCTACACCTTC	CAWSFSSSAAAYGYTF
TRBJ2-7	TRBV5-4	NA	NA	TGTGCCAGCAGCCGGGGGGCCAGGGACGAGCAGTACTTC	CASSRGARDEQYF
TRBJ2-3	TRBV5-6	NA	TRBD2	TGTGCCAGCAGCGCGACTAGCGGGAGTGCAGATACGCAGTATTTT	CASSATSGSADTQYF
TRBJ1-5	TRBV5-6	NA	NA	TGTGCCAGCAGCTTGGCCGCAGGGGTCGGACAGCCCCAGCATTTT	CASSLAAGVGQPQHF
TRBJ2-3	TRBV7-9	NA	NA	TGTGCCAGCAGCTTAGCCCAGCGCGATACCTCGACAGATACGCAGTATTTT	CASSLAQRDTSTDTQYF
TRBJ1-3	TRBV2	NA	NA	TGTGCCAGCAGTGAACAGGGAAACACCATATATTTT	CASSEQGNTIYF
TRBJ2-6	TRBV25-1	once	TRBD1	TGTGCCAGCAGTGGCGACAGGGAGTATCTCTCTGGGGCCAACGTCCTGACTTTC	CASSGDREYLSGANVLTF
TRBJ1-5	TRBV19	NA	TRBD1	TGTGCCATAGATGGACAGGGAGGGGATCAGCCCCAGCATTTT	CAIDGQGGDQPQHF
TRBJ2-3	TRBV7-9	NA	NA	TGTGCCAGCAGCTTAGATGAGCAACGGGATACGCAGTATTTT	CASSLDEQRDTQYF
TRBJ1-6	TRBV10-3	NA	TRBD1	TGTGCCATCGGACAGGGATCCTATAATTCACCCCTCCACTTT	CAIGQGSYNSPLHF
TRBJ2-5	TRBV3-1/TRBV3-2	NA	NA	TGTGCCAGCAGCCAAGGCCTGGGGGGGGGCCTCCAAGAGACCCAGTACTTC	CASSQGLGGGLQETQYF
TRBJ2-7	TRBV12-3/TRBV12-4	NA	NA	TGTGCCAGCAGTGATCCGGGACACTACGAGCAGTACTTC	CASSDPGHYEQYF
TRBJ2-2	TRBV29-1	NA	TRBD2	TGCAGCGTGGATAGCGGGAGGGGTCCCGGGGAGCTGTTTTTT	CSVDSGRGPGELFF
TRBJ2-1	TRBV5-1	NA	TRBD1	TGCGCCAGCAAGGAAGACAGGGTTGAGCAGTTCTTC	CASKEDRVEQFF
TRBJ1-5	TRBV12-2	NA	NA	TGTGCAAGTCGCCGAACGGCGGGACGAAGTTCCAAGGGCAATCAGCCCCAGCATTTT	CASRRTAGRSSKGNQPQHF
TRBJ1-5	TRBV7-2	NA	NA	TGTGCCAGCAGCGTAGAGGCGGCGGGGAATCAGCCCCAGCATTTT	CASSVEAAGNQPQHF
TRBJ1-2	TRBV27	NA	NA	TGTGCCAGCAGCCCACAAAATGGGGGGTTTGGCTACACCTTC	CASSPQNGGFGYTF
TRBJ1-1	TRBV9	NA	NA	TGTGCCAGCAGCGTATCTGGAGGGAGGGACACTGAAGCTTTCTTT	CASSVSGGRDTEAFF
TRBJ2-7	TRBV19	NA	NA	TGTGCCAGTAGCCCGGACAGCCTGACCTCCTACGAGCAGTACTTC	CASSPDSLTSYEQYF
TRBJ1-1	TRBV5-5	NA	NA	TGTGCCAGCAGCTTTTTTAAGGCGCCTGCGGTATTGAACACTGAAGCTTTCTTT	CASSFFKAPAVLNTEAFF
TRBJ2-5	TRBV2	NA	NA	TGTGCCAGCAGCCCCGACCCTCGGGGCCAAGAGACCCAGTACTTC	CASSPDPRGQETQYF
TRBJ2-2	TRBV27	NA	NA	TGTGCCAGCAGTTTAAAAGGGGTCAGTCTTTACACCGGGGAGCTGTTTTTT	CASSLKGVSLYTGELFF
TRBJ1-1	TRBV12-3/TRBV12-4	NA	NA	TGTGCCAGCAGTCTTACAGGGATAACTGAAGCTTTCTTT	CASSLTGITEAFF
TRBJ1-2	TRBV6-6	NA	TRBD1	TGTGCCAGCAGGGGGACAGGGCTTGGCTACACCTTC	CASRGTGLGYTF
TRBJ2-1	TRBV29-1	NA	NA	TGCAGCGTTGAGGTTGTGTCAGGGTGGTCCTACAATGAGCAGTTCTTC	CSVEVVSGWSYNEQFF
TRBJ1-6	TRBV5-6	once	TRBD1	TGTGCCAGCAGCTCTCCGGGGACAGACTATAATTCACCCCTCCACTTT	CASSSPGTDYNSPLHF
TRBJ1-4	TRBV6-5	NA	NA	TGTGCCAGCAGTTATGGGAGGGTAACTAATGAAAAACTGTTTTTT	CASSYGRVTNEKLFF
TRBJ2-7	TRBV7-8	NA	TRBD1	TGTGCCAGCAGCGGCGGGCAGGGGGCTTACGAGCAGTACTTC	CASSGGQGAYEQYF
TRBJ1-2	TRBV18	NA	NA	TGTGCCAGCTCAGAGGACAGTCGAAACTATGGCTACACCTTC	CASSEDSRNYGYTF
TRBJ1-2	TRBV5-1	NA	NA	TGCGCCAGCAGCTTGCTCGACAGCTCCTATGGCTACACCTTC	CASSLLDSSYGYTF
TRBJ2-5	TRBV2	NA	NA	TGTGCCAGCAGTGATCGGCAGGGAGGAGAGACCCAGTACTTC	CASSDRQGGETQYF
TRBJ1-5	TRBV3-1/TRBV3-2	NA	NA	TGTGCCAGCAGCCAAGGACATTCTCAGCCCCAGCATTTT	CASSQGHSQPQHF
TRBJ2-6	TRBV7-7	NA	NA	TGTGCTAGCAGCTTGGGCCCCTCTGGGGCCAACGTCCTGACTTTC	CASSLGPSGANVLTF
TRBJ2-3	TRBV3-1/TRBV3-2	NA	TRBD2	TGTGCCAGCAGGCCCGGACTAGCGGGAGGGCCGGGTTCAGATACGCAGTATTTT	CASRPGLAGGPGSDTQYF
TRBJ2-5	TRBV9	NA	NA	TGTGCCAGCAGCGCCAGAGGCTCGCAAGAGACCCAGTACTTC	CASSARGSQETQYF
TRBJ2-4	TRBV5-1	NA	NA	TGCGCCAGCAGCATCCAGGGAGGATGGGAAGGCATTCAGTACTTC	CASSIQGGWEGIQYF
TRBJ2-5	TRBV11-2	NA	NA	TGTGCCAGCAGCACGACAACCCAAGAGACCCAGTACTTC	CASSTTTQETQYF
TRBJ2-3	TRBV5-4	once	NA	TGTGCCAGCAGTCGGGGTACGTTGAAGCAAGATACGCAGTATTTT	CASSRGTLKQDTQYF
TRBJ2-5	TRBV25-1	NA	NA	TGTGCCAGCAGTCACCCGGGAAGAGAGACCCAGTACTTC	CASSHPGRETQYF
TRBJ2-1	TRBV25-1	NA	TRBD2	TGTGCCAGCAGTGTTGCGGGAGCCTACAATGAGCAGTTCTTC	CASSVAGAYNEQFF
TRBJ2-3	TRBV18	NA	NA	TGTGCCAGCTCTTACGGACAGTCCGCAGATACGCAGTATTTT	CASSYGQSADTQYF